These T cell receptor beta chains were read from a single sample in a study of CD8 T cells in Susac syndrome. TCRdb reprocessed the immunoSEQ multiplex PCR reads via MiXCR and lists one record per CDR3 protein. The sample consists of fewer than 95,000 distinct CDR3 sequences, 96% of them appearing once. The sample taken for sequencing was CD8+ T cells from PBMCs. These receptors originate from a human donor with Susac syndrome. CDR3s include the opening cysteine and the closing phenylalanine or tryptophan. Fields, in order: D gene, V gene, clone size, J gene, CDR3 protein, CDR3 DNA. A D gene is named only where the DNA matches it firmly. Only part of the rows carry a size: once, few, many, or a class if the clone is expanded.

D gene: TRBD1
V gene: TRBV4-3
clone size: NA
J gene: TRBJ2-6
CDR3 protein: CASSQVSGGSGANVLTF
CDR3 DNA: TGCGCCAGCAGCCAAGTTTCAGGGGGCTCCGGGGCCAACGTCCTGACTTTC

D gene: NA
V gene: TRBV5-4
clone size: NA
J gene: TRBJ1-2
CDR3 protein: CASSASDYGYTF
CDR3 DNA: TGTGCCAGCAGCGCCAGCGACTATGGCTACACCTTC

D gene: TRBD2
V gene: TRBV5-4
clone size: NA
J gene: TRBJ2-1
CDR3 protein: CASSLKAGGPYNEQFF
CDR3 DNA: TGTGCCAGCAGCTTGAAGGCGGGGGGGCCTTACAATGAGCAGTTCTTC

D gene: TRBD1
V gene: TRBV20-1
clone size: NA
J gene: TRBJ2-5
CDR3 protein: CSAREDRARETQYF
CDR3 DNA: TGCAGTGCTAGAGAGGACAGGGCCCGGGAGACCCAGTACTTC

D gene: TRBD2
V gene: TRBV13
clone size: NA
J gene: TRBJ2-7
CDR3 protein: CASSSGGTASYEQYF
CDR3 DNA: TGTGCCAGCAGCTCCGGGGGGACGGCCTCCTACGAGCAGTACTTC

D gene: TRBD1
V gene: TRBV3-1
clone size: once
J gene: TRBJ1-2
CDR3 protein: CASSPDRDGYTF
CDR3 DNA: TGTGCCAGCAGCCCGGACAGGGATGGCTACACCTTC

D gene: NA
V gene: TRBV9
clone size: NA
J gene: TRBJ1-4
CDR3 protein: CASSPGLKGGFEKLFF
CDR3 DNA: TGTGCCAGCAGCCCGGGGCTGAAAGGGGGATTTGAAAAACTGTTTTTT

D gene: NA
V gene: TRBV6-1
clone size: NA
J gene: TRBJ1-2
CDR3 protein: CASSEGRGTYGYTF
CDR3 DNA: TGTGCCAGCAGTGAAGGGCGGGGGACGTATGGCTACACCTTC

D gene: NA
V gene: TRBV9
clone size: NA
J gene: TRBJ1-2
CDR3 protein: CASSVAGLGYGYTF
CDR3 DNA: TGTGCCAGCAGCGTAGCCGGACTCGGCTATGGCTACACCTTC

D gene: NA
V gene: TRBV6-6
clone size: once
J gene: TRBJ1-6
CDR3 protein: CASSYSEGLNSPLHF
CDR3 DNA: TGTGCCAGCAGTTATAGCGAGGGGCTCAATTCACCCCTCCACTTT

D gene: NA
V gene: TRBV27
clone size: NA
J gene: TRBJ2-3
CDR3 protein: CASSKGVNTQYF
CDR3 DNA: TGTGCCAGCAGTAAGGGGGTAAATACGCAGTATTTT

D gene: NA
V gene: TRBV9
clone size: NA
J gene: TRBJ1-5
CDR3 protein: CASSADRGPQHF
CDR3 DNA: TGTGCCAGCAGCGCCGATAGGGGGCCCCAGCATTTT

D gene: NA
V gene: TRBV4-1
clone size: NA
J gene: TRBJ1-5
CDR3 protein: CASSQDYGTNQPQHF
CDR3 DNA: TGCGCCAGCAGCCAAGACTATGGGACCAATCAGCCCCAGCATTTT

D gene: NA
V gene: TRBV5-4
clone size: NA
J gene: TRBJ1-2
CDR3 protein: CASSLAGPNYGYTF
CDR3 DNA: TGTGCCAGCAGCTTGGCAGGACCTAACTATGGCTACACCTTC

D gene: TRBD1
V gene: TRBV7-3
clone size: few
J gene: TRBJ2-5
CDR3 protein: CASSPTGGRETQYF
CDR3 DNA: TGTGCCAGCAGCCCCACAGGGGGACGAGAGACCCAGTACTTC